This TCR beta chain was captured in a study of blood T cell repertoires in COVID-19. Study summary: Acute and convalescent COVID-19 specimens originated in the United States, Italy and Spain. PBMCs, B-cell-depleted T cells, or T cells provided the cDNA or gDNA that made up the material.

The germline V gene encodes CDR1 LGHDT and CDR2 YNNKEL (reference sequence). The germline V and J ends were trimmed by 1 base and 2 bases, with 11 bases remaining between them. The CDR3 has 15 amino acids. As originally analysed: Amplifying reference gene primers gave estimates of nucleated cell counts. This table comes from immunoSEQ multiplex PCR, and its TCRdb copy is limited to in-frame clones, with some not included. V, J and clone size were drawn from that table, and D and trimming were deduced from the DNA. The sample shows over 80,000 clones, 79% of them seen only once. The rearrangement uses TRBV3-1 (or the pseudogene TRBV3-2) and TRBJ1-2; D perhaps matches TRBD1 (5 bases). This TCR came from an elderly woman with active or convalescent COVID-19. Material: peripheral blood. This chain's CDR3 is CASSQAGRVNYGYTF. The DNA of the CDR3 is TGTGCCAGCAGCCAAGCAGGGAGGGTAAACTATGGCTACACCTTC.